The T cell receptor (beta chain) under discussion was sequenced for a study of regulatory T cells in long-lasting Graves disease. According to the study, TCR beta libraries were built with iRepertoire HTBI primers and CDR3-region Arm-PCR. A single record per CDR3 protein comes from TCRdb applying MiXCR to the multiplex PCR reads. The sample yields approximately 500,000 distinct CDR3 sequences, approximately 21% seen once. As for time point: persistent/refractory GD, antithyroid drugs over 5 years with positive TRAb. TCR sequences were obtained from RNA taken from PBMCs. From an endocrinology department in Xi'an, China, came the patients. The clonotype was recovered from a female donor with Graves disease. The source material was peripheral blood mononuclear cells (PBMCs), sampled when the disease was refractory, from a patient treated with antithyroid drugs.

CDR3 in amino acids: CASRPGGTSVAEQYF. The CDR3 DNA sequence: TGTGCCAGCAGGCCAGGGGGGACTAGTGTTGCCGAGCAGTACTTC. The chain links TRBV12-3 or TRBV12-4 to TRBJ2-7; maybe TRBD2 (8 bases). Trimming shortened V by 6 bases and J by 6 bases, and 21 bases separated the two germline ends. The CDR3 spans 15 residues.